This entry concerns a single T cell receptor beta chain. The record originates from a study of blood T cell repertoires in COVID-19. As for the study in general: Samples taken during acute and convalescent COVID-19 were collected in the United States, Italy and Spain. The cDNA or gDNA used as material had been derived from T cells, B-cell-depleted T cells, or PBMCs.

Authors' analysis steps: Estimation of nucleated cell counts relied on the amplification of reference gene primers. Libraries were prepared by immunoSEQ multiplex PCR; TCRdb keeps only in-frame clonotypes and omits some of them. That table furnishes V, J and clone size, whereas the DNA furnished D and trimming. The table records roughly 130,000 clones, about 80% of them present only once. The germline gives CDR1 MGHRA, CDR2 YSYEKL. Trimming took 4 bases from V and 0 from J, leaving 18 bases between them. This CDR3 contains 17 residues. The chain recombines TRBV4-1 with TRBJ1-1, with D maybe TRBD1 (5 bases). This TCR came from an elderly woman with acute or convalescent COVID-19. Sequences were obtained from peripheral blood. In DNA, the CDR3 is TGCGCCAGCAGCCTCTTCCCGGGGGACGTCATGAACACTGAAGCTTTCTTT. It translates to CASSLFPGDVMNTEAFF.